These 21 T cell receptor beta chains originate from one sample sequenced in a study of glioma-infiltrating T cells after dendritic cell vaccination. This table comes from immunoSEQ multiplex PCR, and its TCRdb copy is limited to in-frame clones, with some not included. The sample contains tens of thousands of clones, over 75% of which appear only once. The sample consisted of blood, taken before dendritic cell vaccination. The receptors originated from a human donor with glioblastoma.

The chain couples TRBV15 to TRBJ1-4; D remains unclear. Trimming removed 8 bases at V and 2 bases at J, with 15 bases between. This CDR3 region has 15 residues. Germline lookup yields CDR1 LNHNV and CDR2 YYDKDF (reference sequence). CDR3 sequence: CATSPLPGTNEKLFF. DNA for the CDR3: TGTGCCACCTCCCCGTTGCCCGGGACTAATGAAAAACTGTTTTTT.

CDR3 amino acids: CASSTEQGRGQETQYF. For the CDR3, the DNA is TGTGCCAGCAGCACCGAACAGGGTAGGGGGCAAGAGACCCAGTACTTC. V and J are TRBV9 and TRBJ2-5, with a weak D call TRBD1 (6 bases). The CDR3 sequence is 16 residues long. Germline V gene sequence: CDR1 SGDLS, CDR2 YYNGEE. The ends were cut back, 4 bases at V and 2 bases at J, with 18 bases in the middle.

J is TRBJ2-7 and V is TRBV7-2, with TRBD2 matching 7 bases. This CDR3 is built from 15 residues. Trimming cost V 5 bases and J 6 bases; bases outside gene matches: 13. Per germline, CDR1 SGHTA and CDR2 FQGNSA. This CDR3 reads CASSGSGGLTREQYF. In nucleotides, the CDR3 is TGTGCCAGCAGCGGCTCCGGGGGGTTAACGCGCGAGCAGTACTTC.

This CDR3 is CASSPGNRGHYEQYF. DNA for the CDR3: TGTGCCAGCAGCCCAGGTAACAGGGGCCACTACGAGCAGTACTTC. This rearrangement joins TRBV7-9 to TRBJ2-7, with TRBD1 identical over 7 bases. CDR1 and CDR2 from the germline V gene are SEHNR and FQNEAQ (reference sequence). V was pared by 5 bases and J by 3 bases, with 10 bases of the junction left unmatched. The CDR3 spans 15 residues.

J is TRBJ2-5 and V is TRBV11-2; no reliable D call. The CDR3 has 14 amino acids. Trimming removed 0 bases from V and 5 bases from J, with 10 bases in between. Germline CDR1 and CDR2: SGHAT and FQNNGV. The CDR3 sequence: CASSLDFNWETQYF. CDR3 nucleotides: TGTGCCAGCAGCTTAGATTTTAACTGGGAGACCCAGTACTTC.

This chain joins TRBV6-1 and TRBJ2-3, with D maybe TRBD1 (5 bases). V lost 3 bases to trimming and J lost 0 bases, with 7 bases between them. CDR3 size: 14 residues. CDR1 and CDR2 from the germline V gene are MNHNS and SASEGT. The CDR3 loop is CASSEGRSTDTQYF. The CDR3 DNA sequence: TGTGCCAGCAGTGAGGGGCGGAGCACAGATACGCAGTATTTT.

This chain joins TRBV10-3 and TRBJ2-3, with TRBD2 matching 9 bases. The CDR3 totals 16 residues. Germline CDR1 is ENHRY and CDR2 is SYGVKD. The ends lost 6 bases at V and 5 bases at J; junction bases unmatched: 12. The CDR3 bases are TGTGCCATCAGCGGGACGGCGGGGGGGACGGTAGATACGCAGTATTTT. Translating it yields CAISGTAGGTVDTQYF.

The chain has TRBV19 and TRBJ1-2; 9 positions match TRBD1. The CDR3 has 14 amino acids. Germline-derived CDR1 and CDR2 are LNHDA and SQIVND (reference sequence). The junction had 5 bases not matched to a gene; V was cut back by 6 bases and J by 3 bases. The CDR3 here is CASRQGAVDYGYTF. The CDR3 nucleotides are TGTGCCAGTAGACAGGGGGCGGTAGACTATGGCTACACCTTC.

The chain has TRBV19 and TRBJ1-3; D not resolved. There are 14 residues in the CDR3. The V end was cut by 4 bases, the J end by 0 bases, with 7 bases between. Per the germline V gene, CDR1 is LNHDA and CDR2 is SQIVND (reference sequence). CDR3 loop: CASSTGSSGNTIYF. CDR3 sequence (DNA): TGTGCCAGTAGTACGGGGAGCTCTGGAAACACCATATATTTT.

The chain employs TRBV7-8 and TRBJ2-5; tentatively, D is TRBD2 (6 bases). The CDR3 covers 14 residues. CDR1 is SGHVS and CDR2 is FQNEAQ in the germline V gene. Trimming shortened V by 5 bases and J by 2 bases, and 12 bases separated the two germline ends. CDR3 protein: CASSLGTPQETQYF. The CDR3 nucleotides are TGTGCCAGCAGCCTCGGGACTCCGCAAGAGACCCAGTACTTC.

The chain has TRBV19 and TRBJ1-2; a possible D gene is TRBD1 (5 bases). The germline gives CDR1 LNHDA, CDR2 SQIVND (reference sequence). There are 14 residues in the CDR3. V was trimmed by 0 bases and J by 8 bases, leaving 13 bases between them. CDR3 bases: TGTGCCAGTAGTATAGACCAATGGTCAGGGGGCTACACCTTC. Translating it yields CASSIDQWSGGYTF.

As concerns this clone: The junction departs from germline at one end; a sequencing error may be responsible. This chain links TRBV4-1 with TRBJ1-2; TRBD1 matches at 7 bases. The CDR3 has 14 amino acids. Germline V lookup: CDR1 MGHRA, CDR2 YSYEKL. CDR3 in amino acids: CASSQDLNKWDRHF. CDR3 coding DNA: TGCGCCAGCAGCCAAGATTTAAATAAGTGGGACAGACACTTC.

The chain combines TRBV25-1 with TRBJ2-3; TRBD2 matches 13 bases. Losses at the gene ends were 6 bases for V and 3 bases for J; bases not matched to a gene: 3. Germline loops: CDR1 MGHDK, CDR2 SYGVNS. This CDR3 spans 15 amino acids. The DNA for the CDR3 is TGTGCCAGCAGGGGGGGACTAGCGGGGACAGATACGCAGTATTTT. Residues: CASRGGLAGTDTQYF. Filled out from reference TRBV25-1 and TRBJ2-3, the complete variable domain reads EADIYQTPRYLVIGTGKKITLECSQTMGHDKMYWYQQDPGMELHLIHYSYGVNSTEKGDLSSESTVSRIRTEHFPLTLESARPSHTSQYLCASRGGLAGTDTQYFGPGTRLTVL.

J is TRBJ1-1 and V is TRBV7-9; the match to TRBD1 covers 8 bases. With V trimmed by 3 bases and J by 0 bases, 9 bases remained unmatched. CDR1 and CDR2 (germline): SEHNR, FQNEAQ (reference sequence). The CDR3 covers 17 residues. The CDR3 sequence is CASSLTGQGAMNTEAFF. The CDR3 DNA sequence: TGTGCCAGCAGCTTGACAGGACAGGGAGCTATGAACACTGAAGCTTTCTTT.

The V gene is TRBV4-1, the J gene TRBJ1-1, with D hard to call. This CDR3 comprises 11 residues. The germline CDR1 and CDR2 sequences are MGHRA and YSYEKL. V was clipped by 3 bases and J by 7 bases, with 6 bases between them. The CDR3 nucleotides read TGCGCCAGCAGCCAGGAGGGTGAAGCTTTCTTT. It encodes CASSQEGEAFF.

The table lists this clone with many counts. This chain connects TRBV6-5 to TRBJ1-1, with D unclear. Between the trimmed V and J ends, which lost 0 bases and 3 bases, there was a span of 11 bases. The CDR3 sequence is 15 residues long. Germline V CDR1 and CDR2: MNHEY, SVGAGI. The CDR3 DNA is TGTGCCAGCAGTTACTCACGGGTATGGGACACTGAAGCTTTCTTT. As protein: CASSYSRVWDTEAFF.

V and J are TRBV27 and TRBJ1-1; 11 bases line up with TRBD1. V shed 5 bases, J shed 6 bases, and the junction held 5 bases outside the gene matches. CDR1 is MNHEY, CDR2 SMNVEV, per germline (reference sequence). This CDR3 region has 14 residues. The CDR3 is CASSLEGQGAEAFF. The CDR3, as DNA: TGTGCCAGCAGTCTTGAGGGACAGGGGGCTGAAGCTTTCTTT.

This clone was observed once. The chain recombines TRBV7-9 with TRBJ2-6, with TRBD1 as a possible D gene (5 bases). The CDR3 loop spans 17 amino acids. Trimming left V 4 bases short and J 0 bases short, with 13 bases between. Germline loops: CDR1 SEHNR, CDR2 FQNEAQ (reference sequence). The CDR3 coding sequence is TGTGCCAGCAGCTACAGGAGCTCCTACTCTGGGGCCAACGTCCTGACTTTC. Amino acid sequence: CASSYRSSYSGANVLTF.

The V call is TRBV5-1, the J call TRBJ1-5, with D perhaps matching TRBD1 (6 bases). Deletions cut 2 bases from V and 1 base from J, with 7 bases between. Germline assignment: CDR1 SGHRS and CDR2 YFSETQ. The CDR3 covers 14 residues. As DNA, the CDR3 is TGCGCCAGCAGCTTTGGACAGAGCAATCAGCCCCAGCATTTT. It is translated as CASSFGQSNQPQHF.

This rearrangement joins TRBV5-1 to TRBJ1-4, with unresolved D. The CDR3 sequence is 17 residues long. Germline V gene sequence: CDR1 SGHRS, CDR2 YFSETQ. Trimming removed 2 bases at V and 0 bases at J, with 14 bases between. The CDR3: CASSLGVLVSTNEKLFF. CDR3 DNA: TGCGCCAGCAGCTTAGGAGTATTGGTATCAACTAATGAAAAACTGTTTTTT.

V gene TRBV23-1 combines with J gene TRBJ2-3; the D gene is possibly TRBD1 (6 bases). TRBV23-1 is noted as an ORF with a role that remains uncertain. The length of the CDR3 is 13 residues. The V and J ends lost 4 bases and 4 bases respectively, with 9 bases between them. DNA of the CDR3: TGCGCCAGCAGTCCGGCAGGGGCAGATACGCAGTATTTT. Encoded protein: CASSPAGADTQYF.